Reported below is one T cell receptor (beta chain). The entry originates in a study of T cell responses to AZD1222 COVID-19 vaccine. Assay used: immunoSEQ multiplex PCR; TCRdb lists only in-frame clones, some missing. Of about 190,000 clones in the sample, roughly 88% were seen once. V dropped 7 bases and J dropped 2 bases, with 20 bases sitting between them. The CDR3 has 16 amino acids. Germline CDR1 SEHNR, CDR2 FQNEAQ (reference sequence). The V and J genes are TRBV7-9 and TRBJ1-2; D not certain. This specimen was peripheral blood, taken on day 0 of AZD1222 vaccination. The TCR originated in an adult in good health. The CDR3 nucleotides are TGTGCCAGCATCCCGCAATCGGCAGGCCCCAACTATGGCTACACCTTC. Protein sequence: CASIPQSAGPNYGYTF.